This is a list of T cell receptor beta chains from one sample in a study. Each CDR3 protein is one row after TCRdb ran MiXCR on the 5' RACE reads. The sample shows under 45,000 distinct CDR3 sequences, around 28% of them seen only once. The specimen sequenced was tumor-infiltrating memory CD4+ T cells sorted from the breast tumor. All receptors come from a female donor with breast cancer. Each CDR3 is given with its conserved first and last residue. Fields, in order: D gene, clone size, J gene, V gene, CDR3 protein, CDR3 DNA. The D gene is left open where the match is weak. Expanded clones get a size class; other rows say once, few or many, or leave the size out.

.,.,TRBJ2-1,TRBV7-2,CASRLDARINEQFF,TGTGCCAGCAGACTGGACGCGCGGATAAATGAGCAGTTCTTC
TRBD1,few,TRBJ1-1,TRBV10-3,CAISKQGGNTEAFF,TGTGCCATCAGTAAACAGGGGGGAAACACTGAAGCTTTCTTT
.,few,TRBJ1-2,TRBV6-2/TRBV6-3,CASTKDRYGYTF,TGTGCCAGCACCAAGGACCGGTATGGCTACACCTTC
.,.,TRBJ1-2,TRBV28,CASSSSPRGSYGYTF,TGTGCCAGCAGTTCGAGTCCGCGGGGGAGCTATGGCTACACCTTC
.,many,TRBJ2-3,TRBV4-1,CASSSSGATDTQYF,TGCGCCAGCAGCTCAAGCGGTGCAACAGATACGCAGTATTTT
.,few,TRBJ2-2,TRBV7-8,CASSSDSIGELFF,TGTGCCAGCAGCTCCGACAGCATCGGGGAGCTGTTTTTT
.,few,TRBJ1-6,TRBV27,CASGRIQGPLHF,TGTGCCAGCGGAAGGATACAGGGTCCCCTCCACTTT
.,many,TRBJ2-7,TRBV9,CASSVSSASYEQYF,TGTGCCAGCAGCGTCTCTAGCGCCTCCTACGAGCAGTACTTC
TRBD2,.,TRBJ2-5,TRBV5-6,CASSGPAGGIRQETQYF,TGTGCCAGCAGCGGTCCAGCGGGGGGCATACGACAAGAGACCCAGTACTTC
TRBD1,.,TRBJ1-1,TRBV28,CASTGGFRTEAFF,TGTGCCAGCACAGGGGGCTTTCGCACTGAAGCTTTCTTT
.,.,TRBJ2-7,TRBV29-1,CSVAQGHEQYF,TGCAGCGTTGCCCAGGGACACGAGCAGTACTTC
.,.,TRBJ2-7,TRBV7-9,CASSLDSQISEQYF,TGTGCCAGCAGCTTAGATTCCCAAATCTCCGAGCAGTACTTC
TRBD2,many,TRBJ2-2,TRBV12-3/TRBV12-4,CASSSSGDTGELFF,TGTGCCAGCAGCTCTAGCGGGGATACCGGGGAGCTGTTTTTT
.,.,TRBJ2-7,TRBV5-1,CASSLKESYEQYF,TGCGCCAGCAGCTTAAAGGAATCCTACGAGCAGTACTTC
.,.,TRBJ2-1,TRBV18,CASSHGTPLSSYNEQFF,TGTGCCAGCTCCCATGGGACACCCCTAAGCTCCTACAATGAGCAGTTCTTC
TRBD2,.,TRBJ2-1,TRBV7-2,CASSLGLAGNNEQFF,TGTGCCAGCAGCCTTGGACTAGCGGGAAACAATGAGCAGTTCTTC
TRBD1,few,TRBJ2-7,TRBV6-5,CASSYADRGTYEQYF,TGTGCCAGCAGTTACGCAGACAGGGGTACCTACGAGCAGTACTTC
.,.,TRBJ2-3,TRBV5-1,CASSSPDGPPDTQYF,TGCGCCAGCAGCTCCCCGGACGGGCCCCCAGATACGCAGTATTTT
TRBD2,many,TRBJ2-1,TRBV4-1,CASSQVDMGLAAANEQFF,TGCGCCAGCAGCCAGGTAGATATGGGACTAGCGGCGGCCAATGAGCAGTTCTTC
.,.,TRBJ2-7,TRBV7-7,CASSPTGNYEQYF,TGTGCTAGCAGCCCAACTGGAAACTACGAGCAGTACTTC
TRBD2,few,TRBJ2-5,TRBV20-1,CRAGASGDQETQYF,TGCAGGGCTGGGGCTAGCGGAGACCAAGAGACCCAGTACTTC
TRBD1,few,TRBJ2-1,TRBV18,CASSSNTGANEQFF,TGTGCCAGCTCATCGAATACAGGGGCAAATGAGCAGTTCTTC
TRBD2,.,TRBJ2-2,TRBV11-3,CASSSKGLSNTGELFF,TGTGCCAGCAGCTCGAAGGGACTATCGAACACCGGGGAGCTGTTTTTT
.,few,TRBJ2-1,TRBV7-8,CASSKGDSHYNEQFF,TGTGCCAGCAGCAAGGGTGACTCCCACTACAATGAGCAGTTCTTC
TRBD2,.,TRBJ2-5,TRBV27,CASSIFPPGTSGSETQYF,TGTGCCAGCAGTATATTCCCTCCCGGGACTAGCGGGAGTGAGACCCAGTACTTC
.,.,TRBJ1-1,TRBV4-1,CASNQGRTEAFF,TGCGCCAGCAACCAAGGGAGGACTGAAGCTTTCTTT
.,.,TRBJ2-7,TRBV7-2,CASTDRGLSYEQYF,TGTGCCAGCACGGACCGGGGCCTCTCCTACGAGCAGTACTTC
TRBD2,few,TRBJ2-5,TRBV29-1,CSVGGDSTQYF,TGCAGCGTGGGGGGGGATTCGACCCAGTACTTC
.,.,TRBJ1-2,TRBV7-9,CASSLGFNVNYGYTF,TGTGCCAGCAGCTTAGGGTTTAACGTTAACTATGGCTACACCTTC
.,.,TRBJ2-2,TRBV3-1,CASSVRGAVTGELFF,TGTGCCAGCAGCGTCAGGGGCGCCGTCACCGGGGAGCTGTTTTTT
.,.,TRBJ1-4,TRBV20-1,CGARDYRVGEKLFF,TGCGGTGCTAGAGACTACAGGGTGGGTGAAAAACTGTTTTTT
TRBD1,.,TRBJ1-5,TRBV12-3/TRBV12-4,CAGSSRGDSNQPQHF,TGTGCCGGCAGTTCCAGGGGGGATAGCAATCAGCCCCAGCATTTT
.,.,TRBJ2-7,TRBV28,CASIPSGQSVEEQYF,TGTGCCAGCATACCGTCGGGCCAGTCGGTAGAAGAGCAGTACTTC
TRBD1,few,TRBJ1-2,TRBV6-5,CASSSRDRNYGYTF,TGTGCCAGCAGTTCCCGGGACAGGAACTATGGCTACACCTTC
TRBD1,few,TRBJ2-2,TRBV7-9,CASGTGGSNTGELFF,TGTGCCAGCGGGACAGGGGGATCGAACACCGGGGAGCTGTTTTTT
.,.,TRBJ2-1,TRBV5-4,CASSPGGLLPSYNEQFF,TGTGCCAGCAGCCCTGGTGGGTTACTCCCTTCCTACAATGAGCAGTTCTTC
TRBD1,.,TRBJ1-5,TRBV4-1,CASSQGQGMSQPQHF,TGCGCCAGCAGCCAGGGACAGGGGATGAGTCAGCCCCAGCATTTT
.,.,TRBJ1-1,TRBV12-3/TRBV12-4,CASSLQRREAFF,TGTGCCAGCAGTTTACAGCGAAGAGAAGCTTTCTTT
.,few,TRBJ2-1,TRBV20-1,CSATTHREQFF,TGCAGTGCCACCACGCATCGGGAGCAGTTCTTC
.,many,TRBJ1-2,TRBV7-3,CASSPEANYGYTF,TGTGCCAGCAGCCCCGAAGCTAACTATGGCTACACCTTC
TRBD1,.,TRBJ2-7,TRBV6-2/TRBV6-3,CAAGTGDEQYF,TGTGCCGCCGGGACAGGGGACGAGCAGTACTTC
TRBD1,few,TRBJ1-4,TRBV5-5,CASRKSGTGDEKLFF,TGTGCCAGCAGGAAATCCGGGACAGGTGATGAAAAACTGTTTTTT
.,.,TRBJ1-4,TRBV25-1,CASSGLSGLGEKLFF,TGTGCCAGCAGTGGGTTAAGCGGACTGGGTGAAAAACTGTTTTTT
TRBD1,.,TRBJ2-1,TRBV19,CASTLTGTGINEQFF,TGTGCCAGTACCCTTACCGGGACAGGGATCAATGAGCAGTTCTTC
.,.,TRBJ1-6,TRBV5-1,CASSSRTNSPLHF,TGCGCCAGCAGCTCCCGGACAAATTCACCCCTCCACTTT
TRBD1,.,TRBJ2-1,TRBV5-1,CASSLSPTGAYNEQFF,TGCGCCAGCAGCTTGTCACCGACAGGGGCCTACAATGAGCAGTTCTTC
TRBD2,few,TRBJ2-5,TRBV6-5,CASSYVGLAGSGETQYF,TGTGCCAGCAGTTACGTAGGACTAGCGGGGTCTGGGGAGACCCAGTACTTC
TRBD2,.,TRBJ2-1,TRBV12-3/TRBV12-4,CATKRTSVNEQFF,TGTGCCACCAAAAGGACTAGCGTCAATGAGCAGTTCTTC
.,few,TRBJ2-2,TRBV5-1,CASTFSNTGELFF,TGCGCCAGCACCTTCAGCAACACCGGGGAGCTGTTTTTT
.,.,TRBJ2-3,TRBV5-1,CASSLFTGSQDTQYF,TGCGCCAGCAGCTTATTTACAGGGTCGCAAGATACGCAGTATTTT
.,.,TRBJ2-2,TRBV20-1,CSAPEGEGGIGELLF,TGCAGTGCCCCCGAGGGCGAGGGTGGAATCGGGGAGCTGCTTTTT